This T cell receptor beta chain originates from a study of blood T cell repertoires in COVID-19. As for the study in general: The origin of the acute and convalescent COVID-19 samples was the United States, Italy and Spain. Sources were T cells, B-cell-depleted T cells, or PBMCs; the material itself was cDNA or gDNA.

In the study's own analysis: Amplifying reference gene primers gave estimates of nucleated cell counts. Sequencing used immunoSEQ multiplex PCR; TCRdb keeps in-frame clones, though not all of them. The V and J calls and clone size come from that table; D and trimming were worked out from the DNA. The sample lists over 85,000 clones; around 86% were seen once. Sequenced sample: peripheral blood. The TCR comes from a man aged 40-55 years with acute or convalescent COVID-19.

The CDR3: CASSIRPGQGETQYF. The CDR3 nucleotides are TGTGCCAGCAGTATTCGCCCGGGACAGGGAGAGACCCAGTACTTC. This rearrangement joins TRBV6-5 to TRBJ2-5; 9 bases map to TRBD1. V was pared by 5 bases and J by 4 bases, with 8 bases of the junction left unmatched. The length of the CDR3 is 15 residues. The V gene's germline CDR1 is MNHEY and CDR2 SVGAGI.